The clone carrying this TCR beta chain appeared a few times. The data were obtained in a study of neoadjuvant anti-PD-1 for oral cavity cancer. As for the study in general: Around day 43, patients without progression received a fourth nivolumab dose before surgery.

Time point meaning: after neoadjuvant nivolumab, at surgical resection. The patients had HPV-negative, locally advanced oral cavity squamous cell carcinoma. This table comes from immunoSEQ multiplex PCR, and its TCRdb copy is limited to in-frame clones, with some not included. Of about 32,000 clones listed, around four fifths are singletons. CDR1 SGHDT and CDR2 YYEEEE come from the germline V gene. This CDR3 is 16 amino acids long. Trimming cost V 4 bases and J 2 bases, with 17 bases left between them. The sample here was PBMCs, taken after nivolumab (anti-PD-1) treatment. The V and J genes are TRBV5-6 and TRBJ2-3; D call uncertain. The receptor was derived from a person between 40 and 80 years old with oral cavity squamous cell carcinoma. The CDR3 nucleotides read TGTGCCAGCAGCCCCCGGTACGGTGGCCCCACAGATACGCAGTATTTT. Its protein is CASSPRYGGPTDTQYF.